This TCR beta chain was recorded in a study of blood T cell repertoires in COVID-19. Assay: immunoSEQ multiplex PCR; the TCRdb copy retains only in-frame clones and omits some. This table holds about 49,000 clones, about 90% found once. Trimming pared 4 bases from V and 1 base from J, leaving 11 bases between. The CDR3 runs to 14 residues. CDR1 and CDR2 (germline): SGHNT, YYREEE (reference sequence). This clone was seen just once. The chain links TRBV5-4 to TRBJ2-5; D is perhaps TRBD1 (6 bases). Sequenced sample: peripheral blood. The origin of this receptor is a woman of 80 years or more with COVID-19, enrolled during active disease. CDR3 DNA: TGTGCCAGCAGCATCCAGGGGCTCCAAGAGACCCAGTACTTC. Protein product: CASSIQGLQETQYF.